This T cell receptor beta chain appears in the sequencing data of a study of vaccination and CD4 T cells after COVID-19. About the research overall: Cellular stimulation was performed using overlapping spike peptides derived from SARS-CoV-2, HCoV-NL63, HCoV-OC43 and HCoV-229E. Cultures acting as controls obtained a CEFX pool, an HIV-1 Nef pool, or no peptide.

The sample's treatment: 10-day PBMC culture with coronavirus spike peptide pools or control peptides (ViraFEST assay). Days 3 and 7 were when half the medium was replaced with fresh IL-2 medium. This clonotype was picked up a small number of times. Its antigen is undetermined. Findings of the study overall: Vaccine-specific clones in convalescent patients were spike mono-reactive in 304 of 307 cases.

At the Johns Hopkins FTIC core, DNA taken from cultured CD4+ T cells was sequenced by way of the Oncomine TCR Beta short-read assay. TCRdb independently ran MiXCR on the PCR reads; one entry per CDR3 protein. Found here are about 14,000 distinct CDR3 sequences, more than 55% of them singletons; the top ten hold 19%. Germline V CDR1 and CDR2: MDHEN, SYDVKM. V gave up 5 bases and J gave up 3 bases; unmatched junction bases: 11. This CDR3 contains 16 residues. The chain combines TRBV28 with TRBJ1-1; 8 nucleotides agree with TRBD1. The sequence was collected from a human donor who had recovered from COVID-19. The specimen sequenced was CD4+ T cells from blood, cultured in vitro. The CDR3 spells CASSPAGTGRDTEAFF. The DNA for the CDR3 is TGTGCCAGCAGTCCCGCCGGGACAGGTAGGGACACTGAAGCTTTCTTT.